This T cell receptor beta chain was sequenced during a study of T cell therapy after organ transplantation. Study information: Expansion used a peptide pool of 30 HLA class I and II CMV epitopes. After therapy, patients were monitored for around 30 weeks. Points from the study as a whole: Confounding by concurrent antirejection or antiviral medications was not assessed. Minimal repertoire change after therapy followed marked pretherapy expansions in nonresponders.

To note about this clone: Its antigen is still unknown.

CDR3 length: 13 amino acids. With V trimmed by 8 bases and J by 5 bases, 4 bases remained unmatched. Germline loops: CDR1 MGHRA, CDR2 YSYEKL. Profiling relied on immunoSEQ multiplex PCR, and the TCRdb table lists in-frame clones only, not all of them. Of some 47,000 clones listed, about 94% were seen once; the top ten hold around 3.1%. This chain uses TRBV4-1 with TRBJ2-7, with 12 positions matching TRBD1. The material sequenced was CD8+ T cells from blood, taken before autologous CMV-specific T cell therapy. The source is a human patient who had received a solid organ transplant and had CMV disease. As DNA, the CDR3 is TGCGCCAGCCGGGACAGGGGGCAGGACGAGCAGTACTTC. It encodes CASRDRGQDEQYF.